The 17 T cell receptor beta chains given below trace back to one sample, sequenced in a study of T cell responses to AZD1222 COVID-19 vaccine. TCRdb's copy holds only in-frame clones and misses some; the assay was immunoSEQ multiplex PCR. The repertoire holds about 120,000 clones, with about 88% as singletons. The specimen was peripheral blood, collected 28 days after the second AZD1222 dose. The receptors here all came from an adult who received the AZD1222 COVID-19 vaccine.

The chain couples TRBV25-1 to TRBJ2-7; 8 bases are a match to TRBD2. This CDR3 spans 15 amino acids. Germline V gives CDR1 MGHDK, CDR2 SYGVNS. The J segment lost 2 bases and the V segment lost 5 bases, leaving 8 bases of the junction unmatched. In nucleotides, the CDR3 is TGTGCCAGCAGTTCCCCCACGGGAGGGACCTACGAGCAGTACTTC. Amino acids: CASSSPTGGTYEQYF.

This clone was detected only a few times. J is TRBJ1-2 and V is TRBV11-3, with D unclear. V lost 4 bases, J lost 5 bases, and 29 bases lay in between. This CDR3 has 19 amino acids. Germline V gene lookup returns CDR1 SGHNT and CDR2 YENEEA. In DNA, the CDR3 is TGTGCCAGCAGCTCCGGTCGGTTCGCCGATCCGAAAGACGATTATGGCTACACCTTC. It codes for CASSSGRFADPKDDYGYTF.

This clone appeared a single time. The chain carries TRBV12-3 or TRBV12-4 and TRBJ2-3; D gene unclear. This CDR3 region has 12 residues. Trimming pared 5 bases from V and 5 bases from J, leaving 8 bases between. The CDR3 protein is CASSKVVDTQYF. The CDR3, as DNA: TGTGCCAGCAGTAAGGTCGTAGATACGCAGTATTTT.

The gene calls are TRBV28 and TRBJ2-2; maybe TRBD2 (6 bases). V gave up 5 bases and J gave up 5 bases, with 15 bases separating them. CDR3 length: 15 residues. Per germline, CDR1 MDHEN and CDR2 SYDVKM. The CDR3, as DNA: TGTGCCAGCAGTCGCGGTGGTAGCGGAACCGGGGAGCTGTTTTTT. Translation gives CASSRGGSGTGELFF.

This sequence joins TRBV13 and TRBJ2-4; D is possibly TRBD1 (6 bases). Germline CDR1 is PRHDT and CDR2 is FYEKMQ (reference sequence). The CDR3 contains 17 residues. Between the trimmed V and J ends, which lost 6 bases and 6 bases, there was a span of 24 bases. For the CDR3, the DNA is TGTGCCAGCAGTGCAAGGCCGGGACAAAAAAAAAGAAACATTCAGTACTTC. Translation gives CASSARPGQKKRNIQYF.

V gene TRBV18 combines with J gene TRBJ1-4, with 7 bases fitting TRBD1. V dropped 5 bases and J dropped 5; count of bases not matched to a gene: 8. Per the germline V gene, CDR1 is KGHSH and CDR2 is LQKENI. The CDR3 has 15 residues. This CDR3 reads CASSADRALNEKLFF. The CDR3 DNA is TGTGCCAGCTCAGCCGACAGGGCCTTAAATGAAAAACTGTTTTTT.

The chain couples TRBV9 to TRBJ2-5; D is ambiguous. Between the trimmed V and J ends, which lost 4 bases and 4 bases, there was a span of 11 bases. The CDR3 is 13 amino acids. CDR1 is SGDLS and CDR2 is YYNGEE in the germline V gene. This chain's CDR3 is CASSSSVPETQYF. The CDR3 DNA sequence: TGTGCCAGCAGCTCCTCGGTCCCAGAGACCCAGTACTTC.

This sequence joins TRBV6-5 and TRBJ2-7; TRBD2 is a possible D gene (6 bases). The V gene's germline CDR1 is MNHEY and CDR2 SVGAGI. V lost 8 bases, J lost 0 bases, and 17 bases lay in between. This CDR3 contains 15 residues. CDR3: CASRLGGSLSYEQYF. The CDR3 DNA reads TGTGCCAGCCGCCTCGGAGGGTCGCTCTCCTACGAGCAGTACTTC.

The chain is built from TRBV6-5 and TRBJ1-2; no clear D. The CDR3 is 11 residues long. Germline V CDR1 and CDR2: MNHEY, SVGAGI. The V gene lost 6 bases and the J gene lost 8 bases, with 10 bases spanning the gap. CDR3 region: CASSLVGGYTF. The CDR3 region has the DNA TGTGCCAGCAGCCTGGTAGGCGGCTACACCTTC.

In its sample, this clone was seen a few times. The chain employs TRBV18 and TRBJ1-4; D uncertain. Germline V gives CDR1 KGHSH, CDR2 LQKENI. CDR3 length equals 15 residues. The germline V and J ends were trimmed by 3 bases and 5 bases, with 13 bases remaining between them. CDR3: CASSPSSDGNEKLFF. The CDR3 nucleotides read TGTGCCAGCTCACCGTCCTCCGACGGCAATGAAAAACTGTTTTTT.

This rearrangement joins TRBV15 to TRBJ1-6; no firm D call. Germline V lookup: CDR1 LNHNV, CDR2 YYDKDF (reference sequence). V lost 0 bases to trimming and J lost 7 bases, with 25 bases between them. This CDR3 spans 20 amino acids. The CDR3 bases are TGTGCCACCAGCAGAGAGGGTTTGGGCGAGCGGAAAAGTAGGAATTCACCCCTCCACTTT. It translates to CATSREGLGERKSRNSPLHF. The variable domain in full, completed from reference TRBV15 and TRBJ1-6, reads DAMVIQNPRYQVTQFGKPVTLSCSQTLNHNVMYWYQQKSSQAPKLLFHYYDKDFNNEADTPDNFQSRRPNTSFCFLDIRSPGLGDTAMYLCATSREGLGERKSRNSPLHFGNGTRLTVT.

The chain recombines TRBV5-5 with TRBJ2-5; 7 bases agree with TRBD1. Germline V lookup: CDR1 SGHKS, CDR2 YYEKEE (reference sequence). The V segment lost 3 bases and the J segment 4 bases; nucleotides outside the gene matches: 6. The CDR3 runs 14 residues. CDR3 bases: TGTGCCAGCAGCTCGAGACAGGGTAGAGAGACCCAGTACTTC. Residues: CASSSRQGRETQYF. Combining the CDR3 with reference TRBV5-5 and TRBJ2-5 gives the whole variable domain DAGVTQSPTHLIKTRGQQVTLRCSPISGHKSVSWYQQVLGQGPQFIFQYYEKEERGRGNFPDRFSARQFPNYSSELNVNALLLGDSALYLCASSSRQGRETQYFGPGTRLLVL.

The chain is built from TRBV2 and TRBJ2-4; the match to TRBD1 covers 10 bases. Per germline, CDR1 SNHLY and CDR2 FYNNEI. The CDR3 spans 15 residues. V was pared by 6 bases and J by 5 bases, with 7 bases of the junction left unmatched. CDR3 sequence reads: CASSWDRGNQNIQYF. The CDR3 nucleotides are TGTGCCAGCAGCTGGGACAGGGGTAACCAAAACATTCAGTACTTC.

This chain connects TRBV6-5 to TRBJ1-2, with 11 bases that match TRBD1. Germline assignment: CDR1 MNHEY and CDR2 SVGAGI. The CDR3 covers 13 residues. V shed 6 bases and J 4 bases; nucleotides not matched to a gene: 1. Here the CDR3 reads CASRGTGGYGYTF. DNA for the CDR3: TGTGCCAGCAGGGGGACAGGGGGCTATGGCTACACCTTC.

The chain recombines TRBV5-1 with TRBJ2-2, with 8 bases identical to TRBD2. The junction had 9 bases not matched to a gene; V was cut back by 7 bases and J by 4 bases. Per the germline V gene, CDR1 is SGHRS and CDR2 is YFSETQ. CDR3 length equals 15 residues. The CDR3 bases are TGCGCCAGCGGTACCGGGACTAGTCGCACCGGGGAGCTGTTTTTT. This gives the protein CASGTGTSRTGELFF. Together with reference TRBV5-1 and TRBJ2-2, the CDR3 gives the full variable domain: KAGVTQTPRYLIKTRGQQVTLSCSPISGHRSVSWYQQTPGQGLQFLFEYFSETQRNKGNFPGRFSGRQFSNSRSEMNVSTLELGDSALYLCASGTGTSRTGELFFGEGSRLTVL.

The chain joins TRBV6-5 to TRBJ2-3; the D is unclear. The V gene's germline CDR1 is MNHEY and CDR2 SVGAGI. This CDR3 comprises 11 residues. V was trimmed by 4 bases and J by 9 bases, leaving 8 bases between them. The DNA of the CDR3 is TGTGCCAGCAGTTCGCTGGAGACGCAGTATTTT. Its translation is CASSSLETQYF.

In DNA form, the CDR3 reads TGTGCCAGCAGTTTGACCGGGCGGGGTCACAATGAGCAGTTCTTC. Its translation is CASSLTGRGHNEQFF. The chain joins TRBV7-8 to TRBJ2-1, with D tentatively TRBD2 (6 bases). V lost 6 bases and J lost 5, with 17 bases in between. This CDR3 has 15 residues. Germline CDR1 reads SGHVS; CDR2 reads FQNEAQ.